The clone carrying this TCR beta chain was detected only a few times. Its target is not known. The source of the PBMCs was less than 12 ml of fresh peripheral blood. There are 14 residues in the CDR3. CDR1 is MNHNS and CDR2 is SASEGT in the germline V gene. The ends were cut back, 6 bases at V and 0 bases at J, with 9 bases in the middle. The source material, RNA transcripts, was used to amplify TCR beta CDR3 regions. An initial round of RT-PCR targeting the TCR CDR3 relied on the HTBI primer set. From the multiplex PCR reads, TCRdb called clonotypes with MiXCR, one entry per CDR3 protein. The table shows 600,000 or so distinct CDR3 sequences, with around 15% occurring only once. This entry comes from a study of T cells in Graves' hyperthyroidism and ophthalmopathy. General study findings and limits: In blood, most of the thyroid clonotypes expanded above 0.001 were also present. From stable hyperthyroidism, ophthalmopathy was set apart by a 13 V-J model.

This sequence was found in a woman in her thirties with Graves' hyperthyroidism. The chain recombines TRBV6-1 with TRBJ2-1; D not certain. Source material: blood. DNA of the CDR3: TGTGCCAGCAGAAGGTTAAGCTCCTACAATGAGCAGTTCTTC. Translated: CASRRLSSYNEQFF.